Listed below are T cell receptor beta chains from one sample, sequenced in a study of T cells after posttransplantation cyclophosphamide. This table comes from immunoSEQ multiplex PCR, and its TCRdb copy is limited to in-frame clones, with some not included. The top ten clones hold roughly 2.9% of a sample with 66,000 or so clones, just over 90% of them seen once. Specimen: PBMCs. The receptors originated from a woman in her thirties in good health and a related stem cell transplant donor. CDR3s include the opening cysteine and the closing phenylalanine or tryptophan. The D gene is left open where the match is weak. A clone size is listed for some rows: how often the clone was seen (once, few, many), or a class if it is expanded.

v_gene	abundance	j_gene	d_gene	CDR3aa	CDR3nt
TRBV27	few	TRBJ1-1	TRBD1	CASSPRTGNTEAFF	TGTGCCAGCAGTCCGCGGACAGGGAACACTGAAGCTTTCTTT
TRBV30	.	TRBJ1-3	.	CAWSERNTIYF	TGTGCCTGGAGTGAAAGGAACACCATATATTTT
TRBV10-3	.	TRBJ2-5	.	CAINQPGEETQYF	TGTGCCATCAATCAACCAGGGGAGGAGACCCAGTACTTC
TRBV5-6	.	TRBJ1-3	.	CASSLGPGPQNTIYF	TGTGCCAGCAGCTTGGGCCCCGGCCCACAAAACACCATATATTTT
TRBV4-1	.	TRBJ2-7	.	CASSLERGVYEQYF	TGCGCCAGCAGCCTCGAGAGAGGGGTCTACGAGCAGTACTTC
TRBV15	.	TRBJ2-7	.	CATSRDLRLGSYEQYF	TGTGCCACCAGCAGAGATTTGCGACTAGGCTCCTACGAGCAGTACTTC
TRBV29-1	.	TRBJ1-5	.	CSVSGSEGNQPQHF	TGCAGCGTTTCAGGGTCGGAGGGAAATCAGCCCCAGCATTTT
TRBV5-1	.	TRBJ1-2	TRBD1	CASSQDRAGGYTF	TGCGCCAGCAGCCAAGACAGGGCGGGTGGCTACACCTTC
TRBV5-1	.	TRBJ1-2	TRBD1	CASSLTGEDYGYTF	TGCGCCAGCAGCTTGACAGGGGAGGACTATGGCTACACCTTC
TRBV7-3	once	TRBJ2-3	TRBD2	CASSSLQRGGRDTQYF	TGTGCCAGCAGCTCCCTCCAGCGGGGGGGCCGTGATACGCAGTATTTT
TRBV27	.	TRBJ2-7	.	CASSLGSGTYEQYF	TGTGCCAGCAGTTTAGGATCCGGGACCTACGAGCAGTACTTC
TRBV19	.	TRBJ2-6	.	CASSENSGANVLTF	TGTGCCAGTAGTGAGAACTCTGGGGCCAACGTCCTGACTTTC
TRBV19	.	TRBJ2-2	TRBD1	CASSINRGPGELFF	TGTGCCAGTAGTATAAACAGGGGGCCCGGGGAGCTGTTTTTT
TRBV10-3	.	TRBJ2-3	TRBD2	CAINRGGIDTQYF	TGTGCCATCAACCGCGGGGGTATAGATACGCAGTATTTT
TRBV11-2	.	TRBJ2-5	TRBD2	CASSLELRGGLETQYF	TGTGCCAGCAGCTTAGAGTTGCGGGGGGGCCTAGAGACCCAGTACTTC
TRBV9	.	TRBJ1-3	TRBD1	CASSVAGGGNTIYF	TGTGCCAGCAGCGTAGCAGGGGGTGGAAACACCATATATTTT
TRBV4-1	.	TRBJ1-3	TRBD1	CASSEGQGAGNTIYF	TGCGCCAGCAGCGAGGGACAGGGGGCTGGAAACACCATATATTTT
TRBV6-4	.	TRBJ2-1	.	CASSDSYTSPEQFF	TGTGCCAGCAGTGACTCCTACACTAGTCCTGAGCAGTTCTTC
TRBV11-1	.	TRBJ2-3	.	CASSLGTDTQYF	TGTGCCAGCAGCTTGGGCACAGATACGCAGTATTTT
TRBV11-1	.	TRBJ1-1	.	CASSLGRGLEAFF	TGTGCCAGCAGCTTAGGCCGCGGGTTAGAAGCTTTCTTT
TRBV18	once	TRBJ2-1	.	CASSSDRHNEQFF	TGTGCCAGCTCTTCTGACAGACACAATGAGCAGTTCTTC
TRBV9	.	TRBJ2-1	.	CASSPGPDQVDEQFF	TGTGCCAGCAGCCCCGGACCGGACCAGGTAGATGAGCAGTTCTTC
TRBV6-1	.	TRBJ1-5	.	CASTGQTSNQPQHF	TGTGCCAGCACTGGCCAGACCAGCAATCAGCCCCAGCATTTT
TRBV15	.	TRBJ1-4	.	CATSGAARRVNEKLFF	TGTGCCACCAGCGGGGCAGCCCGGCGTGTTAATGAAAAACTGTTTTTT
TRBV6-5	.	TRBJ1-1	.	CASTRIRDTEAFF	TGTGCCAGCACCAGAATCCGGGACACTGAAGCTTTCTTT
TRBV19	.	TRBJ2-3	TRBD1	CASSPDRDSTDTQYF	TGTGCCAGTAGCCCAGACAGGGATTCCACAGATACGCAGTATTTT
TRBV28	.	TRBJ1-2	TRBD1	CASSLLQGEGYGYTF	TGTGCCAGCAGTTTATTGCAGGGGGAGGGCTATGGCTACACCTTC
TRBV19	.	TRBJ2-5	TRBD1	CASSSQTGSETQYF	TGTGCCAGTAGTAGCCAGACAGGGTCGGAGACCCAGTACTTC
TRBV9	.	TRBJ2-1	.	CASSVATEGEGSYNEQFF	TGTGCCAGCAGCGTAGCTACGGAGGGAGAAGGCTCCTACAATGAGCAGTTCTTC
TRBV4-2	.	TRBJ1-6	.	CASSQSRGSYNSPLHF	TGTGCCAGCAGCCAATCTCGGGGCAGCTATAATTCACCCCTCCACTTT
TRBV5-5	.	TRBJ1-6	TRBD1	CASSFRDRDSPLHF	TGTGCCAGCAGCTTCCGGGACAGGGATTCACCCCTCCACTTT
TRBV5-6	.	TRBJ2-4	.	CASSLKGAEIQYF	TGTGCCAGCAGCTTGAAGGGCGCCGAAATTCAGTACTTC
TRBV19	.	TRBJ1-6	.	CASSIVGANSPLHF	TGTGCCAGTAGTATAGTTGGTGCAAATTCACCCCTCCACTTT
TRBV19	.	TRBJ2-3	TRBD2	CASRPRTSGLFSTDTQYF	TGTGCCAGTAGACCTAGGACTAGCGGATTATTTAGCACAGATACGCAGTATTTT
TRBV11-2	.	TRBJ2-7	.	CASSGRDTTYEQYF	TGTGCCAGCAGCGGGAGGGACACTACCTACGAGCAGTACTTC
TRBV5-1	.	TRBJ2-7	TRBD1	CASSLAGGQGREQYF	TGCGCCAGCAGCTTGGCCGGGGGACAGGGGAGGGAGCAGTACTTC
TRBV19	.	TRBJ1-1	.	CASSIAQGKGVNTEAFF	TGTGCCAGTAGTATAGCTCAGGGCAAAGGGGTGAACACTGAAGCTTTCTTT
TRBV4-3	.	TRBJ1-2	.	CASSQGDYGYTF	TGCGCCAGCAGTCAAGGCGACTATGGCTACACCTTC
TRBV5-8	.	TRBJ1-5	.	CASSGSGYQPQHF	TGTGCCAGCAGCGGATCAGGGTACCAGCCCCAGCATTTT
TRBV2	once	TRBJ2-1	.	CASSLNKNEQFF	TGTGCCAGCAGTCTGAATAAAAATGAGCAGTTCTTC
TRBV28	.	TRBJ2-7	TRBD1	CASSGTVSYEQYF	TGTGCCAGCAGCGGGACAGTATCCTACGAGCAGTACTTC
TRBV18	.	TRBJ2-7	.	CASSPSRGPYEQYF	TGTGCCAGCTCACCGAGCAGGGGTCCCTACGAGCAGTACTTC
TRBV19	.	TRBJ1-3	.	CASSIAPGLGDPDTIYF	TGTGCCAGTAGTATAGCCCCGGGGCTCGGGGACCCGGACACCATATATTTT
TRBV4-2	.	TRBJ2-2	TRBD2	CASSQDVERGSGGQSTGELFF	TGTGCCAGCAGCCAAGATGTCGAAAGGGGTAGCGGGGGGCAGAGCACCGGGGAGCTGTTTTTT
TRBV23-1	.	TRBJ1-2	.	CASTSRVRGYTF	TGCGCCAGCACTAGCAGGGTACGTGGCTACACCTTC